This section outlines one T cell receptor beta chain sequence together with its context. This clone's antigen is unknown. Base-call qualities are not available, and no considerably larger clone is one nucleotide away. TCRbeta CDR3 regions were amplified from genomic DNA by means of the immunoSEQ Assay, a bias-controlled multiplex PCR. Per the original workflow: The number of nucleated cells in each sample was estimated by amplification of reference gene primers within the assay. To quantify the absolute abundance of each unique TCRbeta CDR3 rearrangement, sequence reads were collapsed and filtered. For each sample, productive Simpson clonality was calculated by taking the square root of Simpson's diversity index across productive rearrangements. TCRdb took this table from immuneACCESS and kept in-frame rearrangements with V and J called. Such tables lack part of the clones; where checked against another copy, unresolved V genes explain under half of the gap, and the rest is unexplained. V and J calls plus clone size are reproduced from that table; the DNA served to infer D and trimming. Present in this sample are about 250,000 clones, roughly 88% of which were seen just once. The ten largest clonotypes hold 1.3% to 1.5% of the sample.

Trimming leaves V shorter by 0 bases and J shorter by 5 bases, with the junction holding 3 bases beyond the gene matches. The germline V gene (reference sequence) sets CDR1 to SEHNR and CDR2 to FQNEAQ. The CDR3 has 14 amino acids, counting the end cysteine and phenylalanine. Only the CDR3 region is kept as DNA, spanning 42 bases read in frame from base 1. The collaborating institutions used their own protocols to collect whole blood in K2EDTA tubes. Collaborator samples were shipped for TCRbeta analysis as frozen whole blood, isolated PBMCs, or DNA extracted from either sample type. The data were obtained in a study of blood T cell repertoires in COVID-19 (dated by TCRdb to 2019 to 2021). Turning to the overall study: Samples from collaborators originated in the United States, Italy and Spain and spanned both the acute and convalescent phases of COVID-19. The sample metadata nearly always contained a de-identified subject ID, COVID-19 status, age in years and sex. Where available, HLA class I and class II types were taken from metadata supplied by the sample provider and were not determined by assay-based typing. The prospective study material was composed of cDNA or gDNA derived from T cells, B-cell-depleted T cells, or PBMCs. The repertoires were made available in a free public database intended to serve as a resource for research on the immune response to SARS-CoV-2. Samples were obtained from the ongoing ImmuneRACE study (first 160 participants) and from about 1,300 subjects provided by 6 global collaborators. Deeply sampled blood TCRbeta repertoires from subjects exposed to, actively infected with, or recovered from COVID-19 were included in the dataset.

What the work shows at the level of the full study, not this receptor alone: How much clinical and demographic metadata was included differed by source and by participant, and the metadata was provided uncurated.

This TCR derives from a man aged 80 or over with acute or convalescent COVID-19. Material: peripheral blood. The chain is assembled from TRBV7-9 and TRBJ2-5, with 7 middle bases fitting TRBD2. The DNA is as follows: TGTGCCAGCAGCTTAGCAGCGGGAATGGAGACCCAGTACTTC. Translation gives CASSLAAGMETQYF.